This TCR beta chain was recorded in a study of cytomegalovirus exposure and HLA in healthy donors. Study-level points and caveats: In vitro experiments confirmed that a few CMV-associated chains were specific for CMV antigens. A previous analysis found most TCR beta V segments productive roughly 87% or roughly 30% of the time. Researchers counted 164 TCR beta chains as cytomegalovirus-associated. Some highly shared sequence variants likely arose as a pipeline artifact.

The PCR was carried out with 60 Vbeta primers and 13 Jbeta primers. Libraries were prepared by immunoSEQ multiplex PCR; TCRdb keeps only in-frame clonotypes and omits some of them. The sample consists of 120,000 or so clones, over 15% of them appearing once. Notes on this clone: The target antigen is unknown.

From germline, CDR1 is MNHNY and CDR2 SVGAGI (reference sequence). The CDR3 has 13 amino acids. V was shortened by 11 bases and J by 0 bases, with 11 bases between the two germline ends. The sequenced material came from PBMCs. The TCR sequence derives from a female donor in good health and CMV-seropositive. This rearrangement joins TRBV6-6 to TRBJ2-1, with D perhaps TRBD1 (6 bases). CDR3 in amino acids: CAGGQSSYNEQFF. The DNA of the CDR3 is TGTGCCGGAGGACAGAGCTCCTACAATGAGCAGTTCTTC.